This T cell receptor beta chain was sequenced during a study of beta chain features in type 1 diabetes. Every bit of the isolated RNA underwent reverse transcription, so sequencing read expressed TCRB transcripts. This table comes from immunoSEQ multiplex PCR, and its TCRdb copy is limited to in-frame clones, with some not included. The top ten clones hold under 0.02% of a sample with about 360,000 clones, roughly 12% of them seen once. The CDR3 has 15 residues. Germline V gene sequence: CDR1 MDHEN, CDR2 SYDVKM. Trimming removed 2 bases at V and 6 bases at J, with 17 bases between. This clone appeared a few times. Its target is unknown. Study observations and caveats: TCRB repertoires of naive, central memory and Treg cells appeared more similar among patients than among healthy donors.

The chain carries TRBV28 and TRBJ2-7; D possibly corresponds to TRBD2 (6 bases). The receptor's source is a man between 18 and 35 years old in good health. Sequencing was done on a sample of naive CD4+ T cells from blood. In DNA, the CDR3 is TGTGCCAGCAGTTTAAGGACTATTGTAAGGCTCGAGCAGTACTTC. It codes for CASSLRTIVRLEQYF.